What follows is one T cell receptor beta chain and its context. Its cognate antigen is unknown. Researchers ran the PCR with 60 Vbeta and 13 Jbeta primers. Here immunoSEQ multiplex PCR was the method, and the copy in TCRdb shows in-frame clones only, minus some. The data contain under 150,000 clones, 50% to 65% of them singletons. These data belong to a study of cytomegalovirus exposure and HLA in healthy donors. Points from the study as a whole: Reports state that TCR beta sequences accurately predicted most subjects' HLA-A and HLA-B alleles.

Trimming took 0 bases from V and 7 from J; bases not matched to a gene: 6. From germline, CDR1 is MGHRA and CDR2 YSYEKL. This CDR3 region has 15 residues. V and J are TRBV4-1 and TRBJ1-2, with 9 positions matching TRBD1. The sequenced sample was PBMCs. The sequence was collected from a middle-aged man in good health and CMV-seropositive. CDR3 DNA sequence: TGCGCCAGCAGCCAAGAACCGGGACAGGGTCGTGGCTACACCTTC. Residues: CASSQEPGQGRGYTF.